One sample yielded the 30 T cell receptor beta chains listed below, sequenced in a study of a mutant IDH1 vaccine in newly diagnosed glioma. As for time point: baseline, week 1 (first vaccination visit). Treatment denoted: pre-vaccination baseline after standard-of-care therapy. Here immunoSEQ multiplex PCR was the method, and the copy in TCRdb shows in-frame clones only, minus some. The sample yields 75,000 to 100,000 clones, roughly 89% seen once. This specimen consisted of PBMCs, obtained from a glioma patient treated with radiotherapy, temozolomide or both. The receptors were gathered from a woman aged 50 to 60 with glioma.

V usage is TRBV7-3 and J usage is TRBJ2-4; TRBD2 aligns across 7 bases. The V segment lost 5 bases and the J segment 2 bases; nucleotides outside the gene matches: 9. The germline V gene encodes CDR1 SGHTA and CDR2 FQGTGA. The CDR3 loop spans 16 amino acids. Written as DNA, the CDR3 is TGTGCCAGCAGCCCCTCGGGCGGGAGACCCAAAAACATTCAGTACTTC. This sequence encodes CASSPSGGRPKNIQYF.

The rearrangement links TRBV25-1 to TRBJ2-7; no clear D gene. CDR1 MGHDK and CDR2 SYGVNS come from the germline V gene. V lost 7 bases and J lost 3, with 10 bases in between. This CDR3 is built from 12 residues. The CDR3 loop is CASKSSLYEQYF. The CDR3 nucleotides read TGTGCCAGCAAGAGCTCCCTCTACGAGCAGTACTTC.

V gene TRBV19 combines with J gene TRBJ2-7, with D tentatively TRBD1 (5 bases). Germline V lookup: CDR1 LNHDA, CDR2 SQIVND (reference sequence). The CDR3 covers 15 residues. Trimming left V 3 bases short and J 0 bases short, with 12 bases between. CDR3 region: CASSISGKSSYEQYF. CDR3 DNA: TGTGCCAGTAGTATTTCAGGGAAAAGCTCCTACGAGCAGTACTTC.

The CDR3 region has the DNA TGTGCCTGGAGGTCTTCTTCAGATACGCAGTATTTT. Translated, it gives CAWRSSSDTQYF. The chain combines TRBV30 with TRBJ2-3, with no clear D. This CDR3 region has 12 residues. Germline V gene data show CDR1 as GTSNPN and CDR2 as SVGIG (reference sequence). The V end lost 3 bases, the J end lost 4 bases, and 8 bases lay between the germline ends. Drawing the rest from reference TRBV30 and TRBJ2-3, the complete variable domain is SQTIHQWPATLVQPVGSPLSLECTVEGTSNPNLYWYRQAAGRGLQLLFYSVGIGQISSEVPQNLSASRPQDRQFILSSKKLLLSDSGFYLCAWRSSSDTQYFGPGTRLTVL.

This clone has just a few counts. The V and J genes are TRBV10-1 and TRBJ2-7; TRBD1 agrees at 11 bases. The junction had 6 bases not matched to a gene; V was cut back by 4 bases and J by 7 bases. This CDR3 has 14 amino acids. Germline V gene sequence: CDR1 WNHNN, CDR2 SYGVQD (reference sequence). The CDR3 is CASSASRDRGEQYF. CDR3 DNA sequence: TGCGCCAGCAGTGCTTCGCGGGACAGGGGGGAGCAGTACTTC.

The rearrangement uses TRBV27 and TRBJ1-5; 7 bases are shared with TRBD1. Germline V CDR1 and CDR2: MNHEY, SMNVEV (reference sequence). CDR3 length: 14 residues. V shed 2 bases and J 7 bases; nucleotides not matched to a gene: 5. The CDR3 nucleotides read TGTGCCAGCAGTTTAGCAGGGGGTGGGCAGCCCCAGCATTTT. It encodes CASSLAGGGQPQHF.

The chain carries TRBV5-5 and TRBJ2-7, with 10 bases lining up with TRBD2. V lost 0 bases and J lost 3; bases outside the gene matches: 3. Germline V gene data show CDR1 as SGHKS and CDR2 as YYEKEE (reference sequence). The CDR3 consists of 15 residues. In nucleotides, the CDR3 is TGTGCCAGCAGCTTGGAGGCTAGCGGGAGCTACGAGCAGTACTTC. As protein: CASSLEASGSYEQYF.

This clone came up once. CDR3: CASSSRQGYNEQFF. In nucleotides, the CDR3 is TGTGCCAGCAGCTCCCGACAGGGTTACAATGAGCAGTTCTTC. The chain joins TRBV9 to TRBJ2-1, with 7 bases matching TRBD1. CDR1 and CDR2 (germline): SGDLS, YYNGEE. The V gene end was trimmed by 4 bases and the J gene end by 4 bases; junction bases not matched to a gene: 5. The CDR3 is made up of 14 amino acids.

The chain employs TRBV7-9 and TRBJ1-2; TRBD1 matches at 8 bases. Germline assignment: CDR1 SEHNR and CDR2 FQNEAQ (reference sequence). With 6 bases clipped from V and 4 bases from J, the junction kept 10 bases outside the gene matches. CDR3 length: 15 amino acids. The CDR3 sequence: CASSPGQGITYGYTF. CDR3 nucleotide sequence: TGTGCCAGCAGTCCAGGACAGGGAATCACCTATGGCTACACCTTC.

The chain uses TRBV5-5 and TRBJ2-7; D is unclear. V dropped 4 bases and J dropped 6 bases, with 11 bases sitting between them. The CDR3 spans 12 residues. Germline V lookup: CDR1 SGHKS, CDR2 YYEKEE (reference sequence). This CDR3 is CASSHLKAEQYF. Written as DNA, the CDR3 is TGTGCCAGCAGCCATCTGAAGGCCGAGCAGTACTTC.

The chain uses TRBV9 and TRBJ2-5, with 9 bases identical to TRBD2. The V gene's germline CDR1 is SGDLS and CDR2 YYNGEE. The CDR3 has 16 residues. J was trimmed by 4 bases and V by 0 bases; bases with no gene match: 7. This chain's CDR3 is CASSVGGLAGRETQYF. CDR3 in DNA: TGTGCCAGCAGCGTAGGGGGTCTAGCGGGAAGAGAGACCCAGTACTTC.

The V call is TRBV5-1, the J call TRBJ2-3; D remains ambiguous. V was clipped by 6 bases and J by 0 bases, with 14 bases between them. The CDR3 loop spans 15 amino acids. CDR1 and CDR2 (germline): SGHRS, YFSETQ. The CDR3 sequence is CASKHDSTSTDTQYF. CDR3 DNA sequence: TGCGCCAGCAAACACGATTCGACTAGCACAGATACGCAGTATTTT. The full variable domain, its missing parts supplied by reference TRBV5-1 and TRBJ2-3, is KAGVTQTPRYLIKTRGQQVTLSCSPISGHRSVSWYQQTPGQGLQFLFEYFSETQRNKGNFPGRFSGRQFSNSRSEMNVSTLELGDSALYLCASKHDSTSTDTQYFGPGTRLTVL.

This chain links TRBV20-1 with TRBJ1-2, with D perhaps TRBD1 (6 bases). The V end was cut by 7 bases, the J end by 5 bases, with 8 bases between. CDR1 is DFQATT and CDR2 is SNEGSKA in the germline V gene (reference sequence). The CDR3 length is 10 residues. CDR3 sequence (DNA): TGCAGTGGACAGGATTATGGCTACACCTTC. Residues: CSGQDYGYTF.

This rearrangement joins TRBV18 to TRBJ2-3; 11 nucleotides line up with TRBD2. V trimming: 5 bases; J trimming: 5 bases; junction bases outside the gene matches: 6. The CDR3 spans 15 residues. Germline CDR1 is KGHSH and CDR2 is LQKENI. CDR3 coding DNA: TGTGCCAGCTCAGATAGCGGGAGGGCCGGAGATACGCAGTATTTT. Amino acids: CASSDSGRAGDTQYF.

V usage is TRBV9 and J usage is TRBJ2-1; D remains ambiguous. Germline CDR1 reads SGDLS; CDR2 reads YYNGEE. Deletions cut 4 bases from V and 0 bases from J, with 11 bases between. The CDR3 extends over 15 amino acids. The CDR3 DNA follows: TGTGCCAGCAGCTCTCAGGTGAGCTCCTACAATGAGCAGTTCTTC. This gives the protein CASSSQVSSYNEQFF.

This chain uses TRBV9 with TRBJ2-1; D remains ambiguous. V lost 0 bases to trimming and J lost 7 bases, with 11 bases between them. This CDR3 has 14 amino acids. Looked up from germline, CDR1 is SGDLS and CDR2 is YYNGEE. The CDR3 protein is CASSVDNPLNEQFF. In DNA, the CDR3 is TGTGCCAGCAGCGTAGACAATCCTTTAAATGAGCAGTTCTTC.

The genes are TRBV18 and TRBJ2-7; D is undetermined. V shed 0 bases and J shed 7 bases, with 10 bases lying between them. Germline V gene sequence: CDR1 KGHSH, CDR2 LQKENI. CDR3 length: 13 residues. The CDR3 coding sequence is TGTGCCAGCTCACCACCGCGGACGGAGGAGCAGTACTTC. It translates to CASSPPRTEEQYF.

The V and J genes are TRBV9 and TRBJ1-1; 9 bases are a match to TRBD1. The CDR3 totals 18 residues. With V trimmed by 4 bases and J by 2 bases, 15 bases remained unmatched. The germline V gene has CDR1 SGDLS and CDR2 YYNGEE. The CDR3 coding sequence is TGTGCCAGCAGCTTAGAGGGTAGGACAGGGGTAGTTAACACTGAAGCTTTCTTT. It is translated as CASSLEGRTGVVNTEAFF.

V usage is TRBV5-1 and J usage is TRBJ2-7; weak D call: TRBD1 (6 bases). Germline V lookup: CDR1 SGHRS, CDR2 YFSETQ. The CDR3 consists of 13 residues. Trimming removed 3 bases at V and 5 bases at J, with 12 bases between. The CDR3 region has the DNA TGCGCCAGCAGCTCCCAGGGGCAAGACGAGCAGTACTTC. Residues: CASSSQGQDEQYF. The variable domain in full, completed from reference TRBV5-1 and TRBJ2-7, reads KAGVTQTPRYLIKTRGQQVTLSCSPISGHRSVSWYQQTPGQGLQFLFEYFSETQRNKGNFPGRFSGRQFSNSRSEMNVSTLELGDSALYLCASSSQGQDEQYFGPGTRLTVT.

This clone was detected only a few times. The rearrangement uses TRBV30 and TRBJ2-7; 7 nucleotides agree with TRBD1. The germline V gene has CDR1 GTSNPN and CDR2 SVGIG (reference sequence). The V gene end was trimmed by 5 bases and the J gene end by 4 bases; junction bases not matched to a gene: 8. The CDR3 contains 13 residues. CDR3 DNA: TGTGCCTGGGAAGCCGGGACAGCATACGAGCAGTACTTC. Translation: CAWEAGTAYEQYF.

V and J are TRBV6-5 and TRBJ2-1; D might be TRBD2 (6 bases). The CDR3 spans 15 residues. V was trimmed by 6 bases and J by 0 bases, leaving 12 bases between them. Germline V gene lookup returns CDR1 MNHEY and CDR2 SVGAGI. CDR3 bases: TGTGCCAGCAGACTTAGCGGTAGCTCCTACAATGAGCAGTTCTTC. Amino acids: CASRLSGSSYNEQFF.

The gene calls are TRBV7-8 and TRBJ2-1; no clear D. The germline V gene has CDR1 SGHVS and CDR2 FQNEAQ. Trimming left V 2 bases short and J 4 bases short, with 9 bases between. The CDR3 totals 14 residues. CDR3 sequence: CASSLISLYNEQFF. CDR3 in DNA: TGTGCCAGCAGCTTAATTTCACTATACAATGAGCAGTTCTTC.

The chain couples TRBV28 to TRBJ2-3, with TRBD2 as a possible D gene (6 bases). CDR1 and CDR2 (germline): MDHEN, SYDVKM. There are 16 residues in the CDR3. Trimming shortened V by 5 bases and J by 0 bases, and 15 bases separated the two germline ends. The DNA of the CDR3 is TGTGCCAGCAGTCGGCCCGTCGCGGGGAGCACAGATACGCAGTATTTT. Translated, it gives CASSRPVAGSTDTQYF.

The chain couples TRBV6-5 to TRBJ1-1; 11 nucleotides match TRBD1. The germline gives CDR1 MNHEY, CDR2 SVGAGI. The ends lost 4 bases at V and 6 bases at J; junction bases unmatched: 7. The CDR3 consists of 15 residues. The CDR3 here is CASSSWDRGTSEAFF. The CDR3 coding sequence is TGTGCCAGCAGTTCCTGGGACAGGGGGACGTCTGAAGCTTTCTTT.

The rearrangement joins TRBV27 to TRBJ2-7, with 9 nucleotides matching TRBD1. This CDR3 spans 16 amino acids. V shed 4 bases, J shed 1 base, and the junction held 8 bases outside the gene matches. CDR1 is MNHEY and CDR2 is SMNVEV in the germline V gene (reference sequence). CDR3 in DNA: TGTGCCAGCAGTTATCACCCGGGACAGGGATCCTACGAGCAGTACTTC. Amino acids: CASSYHPGQGSYEQYF.

V and J are TRBV7-3 and TRBJ2-6, with a tentative D call TRBD1 (7 bases). With 6 bases removed from V and 12 bases from J, the gap between germline ends came to 12 bases. This CDR3 spans 12 amino acids. Germline V lookup: CDR1 SGHTA, CDR2 FQGTGA. The DNA for the CDR3 is TGTGCCAGCAGTCCCCAGGGGGGCGTCCTGACTTTC. Translation gives CASSPQGGVLTF. The full variable domain, its missing parts supplied by reference TRBV7-3 and TRBJ2-6, is GAGVSQTPSNKVTEKGKYVELRCDPISGHTALYWYRQSLGQGPEFLIYFQGTGAADDSGLPNDRFFAVRPEGSVSTLKIQRTERGDSAVYLCASSPQGGVLTFGAGSRLTVL.

The chain uses TRBV5-4 and TRBJ2-1, with 7 bases identical to TRBD1. This CDR3 contains 14 residues. J was trimmed by 5 bases and V by 0 bases; bases with no gene match: 2. Germline loops: CDR1 SGHNT, CDR2 YYREEE (reference sequence). The CDR3 coding sequence is TGTGCCAGCAGCTTGGGGCAGGGGGACAATGAGCAGTTCTTC. This sequence encodes CASSLGQGDNEQFF.

The CDR3 sequence: CASSLGDHSNQPQHF. CDR3 coding DNA: TGCGCCAGCAGCTTGGGAGACCATAGCAATCAGCCCCAGCATTTT. The chain links TRBV5-1 to TRBJ1-5; D is uncertain. Germline assignment: CDR1 SGHRS and CDR2 YFSETQ. The CDR3 length is 15 residues. Trimming shortened V by 0 bases and J by 0 bases, and 7 bases separated the two germline ends.

The chain has TRBV5-6 and TRBJ1-5; 7 bases align to TRBD1. Germline V gene data show CDR1 as SGHDT and CDR2 as YYEEEE. The V and J ends lost 0 bases and 0 bases, in that order; junction bases with no gene match: 12. There are 19 residues in the CDR3. The CDR3, as DNA: TGTGCCAGCAGCTTGGAGGGGGCCGGAAGGGGCTATAGCAATCAGCCCCAGCATTTT. This sequence encodes CASSLEGAGRGYSNQPQHF.

This chain links TRBV2 with TRBJ2-7, with TRBD2 matching 8 bases. This CDR3 region has 15 residues. The V gene's germline CDR1 is SNHLY and CDR2 FYNNEI. Unmatched junction bases numbered 11, after V lost 6 bases and J lost 4 bases. CDR3 protein: CASRSPGLDSYEQYF. The DNA for the CDR3 is TGTGCCAGCAGGTCCCCGGGACTAGATTCGTACGAGCAGTACTTC.